The 5 T cell receptor beta chains below all came from one sample that was sequenced in a study of cytomegalovirus exposure and HLA in healthy donors. The method was immunoSEQ multiplex PCR; TCRdb's version includes in-frame clones alone and lacks a portion of them. The data contain some 250,000 clones, about 90% of them singletons. The material sequenced was PBMCs. The receptors originated from a woman between 18 and 30 years old in good health and CMV-seronegative.

The chain combines TRBV29-1 with TRBJ1-1, with unresolved D. V was clipped by 3 bases and J by 2 bases, with 4 bases between them. This CDR3 has 11 amino acids. Per the germline V gene, CDR1 is SQVTM and CDR2 is ANQGSEA. CDR3 sequence reads: CSVDHNTEAFF. CDR3 in DNA: TGCAGCGTTGACCATAACACTGAAGCTTTCTTT.

This clone was counted between two and nine times. The rearrangement joins TRBV6-5 to TRBJ1-5; no reliable D call. V shed 6 bases and J shed 0 bases, with 3 bases lying between them. The CDR3 covers 12 residues. In germline, CDR1 is MNHEY, CDR2 SVGAGI. CDR3 nucleotides: TGTGCCAGCAGGAGTAGCAATCAGCCCCAGCATTTT. The encoded protein is CASRSSNQPQHF.

The chain couples TRBV2 to TRBJ1-1; 9 nucleotides line up with TRBD1. The CDR3 runs to 19 residues. Germline V gene sequence: CDR1 SNHLY, CDR2 FYNNEI. Losses at the gene ends were 8 bases for V and 5 bases for J; bases not matched to a gene: 24. Here the CDR3 DNA reads TGTGCCAGCCCCAAAACATGGCGGGCACAGGGGGCCGGGGGGACTGAAGCTTTCTTT. Amino acids: CASPKTWRAQGAGGTEAFF.

The chain combines TRBV9 with TRBJ1-1; TRBD1 agrees at 8 bases. Germline V gene lookup returns CDR1 SGDLS and CDR2 YYNGEE. The V and J ends lost 2 bases and 3 bases, in that order; junction bases with no gene match: 15. This CDR3 has 18 amino acids. The CDR3 loop is CASSVNPQGAKGDTEAFF. CDR3 bases: TGTGCCAGCAGCGTTAACCCGCAGGGGGCAAAAGGAGACACTGAAGCTTTCTTT.

V and J are TRBV7-2 and TRBJ2-7, with D possibly matching TRBD1 (6 bases). Trimming removed 3 bases from V and 4 bases from J, with 16 bases in between. The CDR3 is 15 residues long. Germline CDR1 is SGHTA and CDR2 is FQGNSA. CDR3 residues: CASSFHWDNQYEQYF. The CDR3 nucleotides read TGTGCCAGCAGCTTTCACTGGGACAATCAATACGAGCAGTACTTC.